The subject of this entry is one T cell receptor (beta chain). The antigen is undetermined. These data belong to a study of T cell repertoires in cytomegalovirus infection. Looking at the study overall: The public TCR beta signatures pointed to both CMV infection and matching HLA type.

From the reads, TCRdb called clonotypes with MiXCR, one entry per CDR3 protein. Here the sample spans 150,000 to 200,000 distinct CDR3 sequences, roughly 28% being singletons. The V and J ends lost 6 bases and 2 bases respectively, with 16 bases between them. Germline loops: CDR1 MDHEN, CDR2 SYDVKM. The CDR3 has 15 amino acids. Study results and limitations: Cumulative frequency (of public TCR beta family members) identified carriers of CMV plus the relevant HLA.

This chain uses TRBV28 with TRBJ1-1; TRBD1 might be the D (5 bases). The sequenced sample consisted of PBMCs. The clonotype originates from a human donor in good health (CMV status not recorded). Some clones in this sample may be carry-over from other donors' samples. CDR3 coding DNA: TGTGCCAGCAGACTTATAACAGGCTACAACACTGAAGCTTTCTTT. Translation: CASRLITGYNTEAFF.